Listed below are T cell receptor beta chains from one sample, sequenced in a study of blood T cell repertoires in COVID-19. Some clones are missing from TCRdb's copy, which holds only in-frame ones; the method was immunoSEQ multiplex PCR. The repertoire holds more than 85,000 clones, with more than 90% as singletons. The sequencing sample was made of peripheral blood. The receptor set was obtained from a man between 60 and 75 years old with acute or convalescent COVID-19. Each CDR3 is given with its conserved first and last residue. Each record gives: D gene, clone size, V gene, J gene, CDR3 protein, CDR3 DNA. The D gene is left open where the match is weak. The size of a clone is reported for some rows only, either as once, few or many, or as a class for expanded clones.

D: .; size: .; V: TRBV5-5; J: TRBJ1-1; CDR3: CASSFEGRTEAFF; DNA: TGTGCCAGCAGCTTTGAGGGGAGGACTGAAGCTTTCTTT
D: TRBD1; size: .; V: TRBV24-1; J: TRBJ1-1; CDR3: CATRGQGDTEAFF; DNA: TGTGCCACGCGTGGCCAGGGGGACACTGAAGCTTTCTTT
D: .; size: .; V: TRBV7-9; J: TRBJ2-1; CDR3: CASSLLGRTNYNEQFF; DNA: TGTGCCAGCAGCTTGCTAGGGAGAACCAACTACAATGAGCAGTTCTTC
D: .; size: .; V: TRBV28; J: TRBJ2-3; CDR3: CASTEGGSRDTQYF; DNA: TGTGCCAGCACCGAGGGTGGGAGTAGAGATACGCAGTATTTT
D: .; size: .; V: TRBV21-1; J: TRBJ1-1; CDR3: CAGGAAILMNTEAFF; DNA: TGTGCCGGTGGGGCAGCGATATTAATGAACACTGAAGCTTTCTTT
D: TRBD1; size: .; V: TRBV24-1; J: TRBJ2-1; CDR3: CATSDKVPGQGGGAYNEQFF; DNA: TGTGCCACCAGTGACAAGGTCCCGGGACAGGGAGGTGGAGCCTACAATGAGCAGTTCTTC
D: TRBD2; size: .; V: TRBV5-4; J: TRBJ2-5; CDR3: CASSLGLAVQETQYF; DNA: TGTGCCAGCAGCTTGGGACTAGCGGTACAAGAGACCCAGTACTTC
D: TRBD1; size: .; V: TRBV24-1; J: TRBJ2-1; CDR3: CATSDVTGQGYNEQFF; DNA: TGTGCCACCAGTGATGTAACGGGACAGGGCTACAATGAGCAGTTCTTC
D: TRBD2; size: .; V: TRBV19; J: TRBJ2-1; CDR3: CASSIEASGRYNEQFF; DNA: TGTGCCAGTAGTATAGAGGCTAGCGGGAGGTACAATGAGCAGTTCTTC
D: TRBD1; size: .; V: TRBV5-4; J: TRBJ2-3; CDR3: CASSSGQGSTDTQYF; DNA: TGTGCCAGCAGCTCGGGACAGGGTAGCACAGATACGCAGTATTTT
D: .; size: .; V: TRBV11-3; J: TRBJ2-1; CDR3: CASSPRTSTSSYNEQFF; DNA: TGTGCCAGCAGCCCCCGTACTAGCACAAGCTCCTACAATGAGCAGTTCTTC
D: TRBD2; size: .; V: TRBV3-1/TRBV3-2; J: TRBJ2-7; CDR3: CASSQLAESYEQYF; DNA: TGTGCCAGCAGCCAACTAGCGGAGTCCTACGAGCAGTACTTC
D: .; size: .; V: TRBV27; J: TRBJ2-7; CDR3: CASSSSLQGPRHF; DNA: TGTGCCAGCAGTTCCTCACTACAGGGTCCACGACACTTC
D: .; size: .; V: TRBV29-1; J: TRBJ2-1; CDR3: CSVERRADYNEQFF; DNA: TGCAGCGTTGAACGGAGGGCGGACTACAATGAGCAGTTCTTC
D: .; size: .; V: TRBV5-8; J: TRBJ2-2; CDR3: CASSSTRTATGELFF; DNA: TGTGCCAGCAGCTCCACACGGACAGCCACCGGGGAGCTGTTTTTT
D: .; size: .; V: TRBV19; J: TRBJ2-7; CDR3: CASSIDLSTGSSNEQYF; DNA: TGTGCCAGTAGTATAGATCTATCGACGGGATCCTCCAACGAGCAGTACTTC
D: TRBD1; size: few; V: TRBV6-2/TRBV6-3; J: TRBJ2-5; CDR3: CASSYPPQGAETQYF; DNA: TGTGCCAGCAGTTACCCACCGCAGGGGGCCGAGACCCAGTACTTC
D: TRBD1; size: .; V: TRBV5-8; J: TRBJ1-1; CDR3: CASSLGDRAEAFF; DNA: TGTGCCAGCAGCTTGGGGGACAGGGCTGAAGCTTTCTTT
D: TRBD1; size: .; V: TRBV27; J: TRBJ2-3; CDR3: CASSLGTDYTDTQYF; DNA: TGTGCCAGCAGTTTAGGGACAGATTACACAGATACGCAGTATTTT
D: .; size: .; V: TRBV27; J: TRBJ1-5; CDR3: CASRLGYRQPQHF; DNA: TGTGCCAGCAGGCTAGGTTATCGTCAGCCCCAGCATTTT
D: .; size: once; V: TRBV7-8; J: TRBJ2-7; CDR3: CASGAGSPRSYEQYF; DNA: TGTGCCAGCGGGGCAGGCTCTCCGAGATCCTACGAGCAGTACTTC
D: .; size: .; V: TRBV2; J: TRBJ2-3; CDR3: CATLGLGRDTQYF; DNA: TGTGCCACCCTAGGATTAGGGAGAGATACGCAGTATTTT
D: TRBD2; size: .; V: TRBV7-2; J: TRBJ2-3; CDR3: CASSSRSGSGTDTQYF; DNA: TGTGCCAGCAGCTCCAGAAGCGGGAGTGGCACAGATACGCAGTATTTT
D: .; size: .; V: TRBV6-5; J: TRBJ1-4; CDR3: CASSRGDVPGVKLFF; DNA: TGTGCCAGCAGTCGGGGGGACGTGCCAGGGGTAAAACTGTTTTTT
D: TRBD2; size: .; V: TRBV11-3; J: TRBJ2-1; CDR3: CASSLNLAAGDEQFF; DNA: TGTGCCAGCAGCTTAAATCTAGCGGCGGGTGATGAGCAGTTCTTC
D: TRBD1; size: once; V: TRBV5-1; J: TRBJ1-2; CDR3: CASSRDRGPYTF; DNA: TGCGCCAGCAGCCGGGACAGGGGACCTTACACCTTC
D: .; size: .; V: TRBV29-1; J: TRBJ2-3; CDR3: CSAGVGWRASTDTQYF; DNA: TGCAGCGCGGGGGTGGGCTGGCGTGCTAGCACAGATACGCAGTATTTT
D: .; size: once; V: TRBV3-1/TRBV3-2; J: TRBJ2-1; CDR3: CASSQVGGSGYNEQFF; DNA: TGTGCCAGCAGCCAAGTTGGGGGGAGTGGGTACAATGAGCAGTTCTTC
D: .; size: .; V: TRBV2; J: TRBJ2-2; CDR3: CASRDPARRSGELFF; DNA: TGTGCCAGCAGGGACCCCGCCAGGAGGTCCGGGGAGCTGTTTTTT
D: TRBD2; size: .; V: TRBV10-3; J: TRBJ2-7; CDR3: CAISESRTSAVHEQYF; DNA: TGTGCCATCAGTGAGTCACGGACTAGCGCGGTACACGAGCAGTACTTC
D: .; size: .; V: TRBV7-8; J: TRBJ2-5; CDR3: CASRPRTEGETQYF; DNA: TGTGCCAGCAGGCCCCGGACGGAGGGAGAGACCCAGTACTTC
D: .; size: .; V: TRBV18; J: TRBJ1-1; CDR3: CASSPQANTEAFF; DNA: TGTGCCAGCTCACCACAAGCGAACACTGAAGCTTTCTTT
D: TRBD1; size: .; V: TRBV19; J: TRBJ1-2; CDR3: CASSTSLGQGLYGYTF; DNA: TGTGCCAGTAGTACAAGCTTGGGACAGGGGCTCTATGGCTACACCTTC
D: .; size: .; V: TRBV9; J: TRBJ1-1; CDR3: CASSVEAGDTEAFF; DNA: TGTGCCAGCAGCGTAGAAGCAGGGGACACTGAAGCTTTCTTT
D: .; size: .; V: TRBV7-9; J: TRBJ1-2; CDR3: CASSFHLPSQGGSYGYTF; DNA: TGTGCCAGCAGCTTTCACTTACCTAGCCAGGGAGGTAGCTATGGCTACACCTTC
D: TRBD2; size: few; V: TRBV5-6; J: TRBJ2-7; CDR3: CASSFPSGDEQYF; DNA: TGTGCCAGCAGCTTCCCTAGCGGAGACGAGCAGTACTTC
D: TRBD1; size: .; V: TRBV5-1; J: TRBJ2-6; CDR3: CASSPTGAGANVLTF; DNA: TGCGCCAGCAGCCCTACAGGGGCTGGGGCCAACGTCCTGACTTTC
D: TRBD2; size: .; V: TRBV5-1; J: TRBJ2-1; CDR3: CASSPRSLAGNNEQFF; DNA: TGCGCCAGCAGTCCGCGGTCCTTAGCGGGGAACAATGAGCAGTTCTTC
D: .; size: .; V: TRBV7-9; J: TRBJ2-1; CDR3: CASSPTPMNEQFF; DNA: TGTGCCAGCAGCCCTACCCCAATGAATGAGCAGTTCTTC
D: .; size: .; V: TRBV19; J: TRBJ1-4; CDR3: CASSRTGGELREKLFF; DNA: TGTGCCAGTAGTCGGACTGGGGGGGAGTTGCGTGAAAAACTGTTTTTT
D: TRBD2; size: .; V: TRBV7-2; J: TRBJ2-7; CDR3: CASSLAGGTTYYEQYF; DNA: TGTGCCAGCAGCTTAGCGGGCGGGACTACCTACTACGAGCAGTACTTC
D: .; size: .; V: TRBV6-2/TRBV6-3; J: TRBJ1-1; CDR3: CASSFGEVSTTEAFF; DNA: TGTGCCAGCAGTTTCGGTGAGGTTTCGACCACTGAAGCTTTCTTT
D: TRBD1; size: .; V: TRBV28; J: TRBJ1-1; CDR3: CASWDREDTEAFF; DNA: TGTGCCAGCTGGGACAGGGAGGACACTGAAGCTTTCTTT
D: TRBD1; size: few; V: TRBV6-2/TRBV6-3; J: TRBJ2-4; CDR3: CASSDREAPLNIQYF; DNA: TGTGCCAGCAGTGACAGGGAAGCCCCTTTAAACATTCAGTACTTC
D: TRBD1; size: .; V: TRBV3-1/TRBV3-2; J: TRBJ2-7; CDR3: CASSSETGSPYEQYF; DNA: TGTGCCAGCAGCTCCGAGACAGGGAGCCCCTACGAGCAGTACTTC
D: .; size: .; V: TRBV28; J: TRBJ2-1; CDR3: CASTGQFF; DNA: TGTGCCAGCACCGGGCAGTTCTTC
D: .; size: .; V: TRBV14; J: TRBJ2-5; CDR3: CASSQVQGVKETQYF; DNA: TGTGCCAGCAGCCAAGTGCAAGGGGTAAAAGAGACCCAGTACTTC
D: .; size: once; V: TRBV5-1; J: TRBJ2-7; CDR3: CASSPLGVSYEQYF; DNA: TGCGCCAGCAGCCCTTTAGGGGTCTCCTACGAGCAGTACTTC
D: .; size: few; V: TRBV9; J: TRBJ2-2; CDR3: CASSLTANTGELFF; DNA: TGTGCCAGCAGCCTGACAGCGAACACCGGGGAGCTGTTTTTT
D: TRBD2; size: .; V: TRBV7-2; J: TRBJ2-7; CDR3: CASSLAGGPYEQYF; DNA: TGTGCCAGCAGCCTAGCGGGAGGCCCCTACGAGCAGTACTTC
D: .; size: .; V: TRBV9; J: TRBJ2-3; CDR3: CASSVAGAADTQYF; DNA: TGTGCCAGCAGCGTAGCGGGAGCGGCAGATACGCAGTATTTT
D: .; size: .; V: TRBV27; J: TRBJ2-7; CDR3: CASSSGQLSYEQYF; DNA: TGTGCCAGCAGTTCGGGACAACTATCCTACGAGCAGTACTTC
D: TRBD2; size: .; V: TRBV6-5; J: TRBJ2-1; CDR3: CASSGTSEGEQFF; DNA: TGTGCCAGCTCCGGGACTAGCGAGGGTGAGCAGTTCTTC
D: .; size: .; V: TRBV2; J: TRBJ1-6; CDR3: CASTRTVSSPLHF; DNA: TGTGCCAGCACCCGGACAGTGTCCTCACCCCTCCACTTT
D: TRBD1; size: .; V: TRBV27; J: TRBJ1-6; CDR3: CASSSRQGVRSPLHF; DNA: TGTGCCAGCAGTTCCCGACAGGGAGTGAGGTCACCCCTCCACTTT
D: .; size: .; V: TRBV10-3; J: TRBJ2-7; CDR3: CAISDTRYEQYF; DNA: TGTGCCATCAGTGATACCCGGTACGAGCAGTACTTC
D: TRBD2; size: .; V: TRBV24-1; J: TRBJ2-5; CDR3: CATSEPAGGLQETQYF; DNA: TGTGCCACCAGTGAACCAGCGGGAGGCCTCCAAGAGACCCAGTACTTC
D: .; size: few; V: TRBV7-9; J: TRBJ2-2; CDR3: CASSLGAGAGTGELFF; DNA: TGTGCCAGCAGCTTAGGGGCCGGCGCGGGAACCGGGGAGCTGTTTTTT
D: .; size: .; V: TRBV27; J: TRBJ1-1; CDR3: CASSPGGYTEAFF; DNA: TGTGCCAGCAGTCCGGGGGGGTACACTGAAGCTTTCTTT
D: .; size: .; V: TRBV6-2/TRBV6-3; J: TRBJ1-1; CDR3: CASSLSYRGTEAFF; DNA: TGTGCCAGCAGTCTGTCCTATCGGGGCACTGAAGCTTTCTTT